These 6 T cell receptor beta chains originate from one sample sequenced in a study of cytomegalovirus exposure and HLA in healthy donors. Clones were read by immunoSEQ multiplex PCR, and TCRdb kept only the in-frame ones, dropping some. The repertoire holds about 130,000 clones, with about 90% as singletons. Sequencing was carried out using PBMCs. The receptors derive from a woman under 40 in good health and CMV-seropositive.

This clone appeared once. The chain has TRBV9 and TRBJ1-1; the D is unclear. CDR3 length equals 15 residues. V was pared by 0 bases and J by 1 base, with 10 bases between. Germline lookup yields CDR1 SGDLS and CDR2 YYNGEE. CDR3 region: CASSVGGRGNTEAFF. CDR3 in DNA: TGTGCCAGCAGCGTAGGGGGTCGGGGGAACACTGAAGCTTTCTTT.

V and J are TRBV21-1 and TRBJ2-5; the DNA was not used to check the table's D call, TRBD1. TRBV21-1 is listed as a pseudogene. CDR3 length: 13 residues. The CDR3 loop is CASSDRGQETQYF. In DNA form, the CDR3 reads TGTGCCAGCAGCGACAGGGGGCAAGAGACCCAGTACTTC.

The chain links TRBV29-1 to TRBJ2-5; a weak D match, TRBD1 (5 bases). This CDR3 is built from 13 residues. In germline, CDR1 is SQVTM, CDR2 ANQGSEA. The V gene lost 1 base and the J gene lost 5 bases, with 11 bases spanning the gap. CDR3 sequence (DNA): TGCAGCGTTGAAGTCAGGGAAGGGGAGACCCAGTACTTC. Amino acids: CSVEVREGETQYF.

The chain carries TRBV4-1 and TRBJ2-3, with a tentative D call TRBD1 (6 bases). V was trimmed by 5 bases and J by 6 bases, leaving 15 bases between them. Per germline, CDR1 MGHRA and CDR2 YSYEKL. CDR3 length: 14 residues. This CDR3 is CASSWGPRGDTQYF. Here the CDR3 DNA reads TGCGCCAGCAGCTGGGGGCCCCGAGGGGATACGCAGTATTTT.

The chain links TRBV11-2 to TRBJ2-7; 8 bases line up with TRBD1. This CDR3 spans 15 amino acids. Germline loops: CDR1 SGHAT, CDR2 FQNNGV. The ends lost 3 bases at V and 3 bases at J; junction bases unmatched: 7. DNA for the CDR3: TGTGCCAGCAGCTTCGACAGGGGTTCCCTCTACGAGCAGTACTTC. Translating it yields CASSFDRGSLYEQYF.

CDR3 amino acids: CASSRRAVNYEQYF. The DNA of the CDR3 is TGTGCCAGCAGCAGACGAGCGGTTAACTACGAGCAGTACTTC. The rearrangement uses TRBV11-2 and TRBJ2-7, with D maybe TRBD2 (5 bases). Trimming took off 5 bases at V and 3 bases at J, with 14 bases between the two ends. Per germline, CDR1 SGHAT and CDR2 FQNNGV. The length of the CDR3 is 14 residues.